This record concerns one T cell receptor (beta chain) sequence. No antigen is known for it. A read error may explain this, as a much larger clone is one base away. For the second PCR, which ran for roughly 6 to 12 cycles, a sample-barcoded 5' primer and a J-beta primer mix were used. TCRdb re-derived calls from the 5' RACE reads in MiXCR, one entry per CDR3 protein. The sample yields about 930,000 distinct CDR3 sequences, about 28% seen once. Peripheral blood from each donor was collected in a volume of approximately 10 milliliters. The sample comes from a study of blood T cells in healthy people across ages. V trimming: 5 bases; J trimming: 6 bases; junction bases outside the gene matches: 10. In germline, CDR1 is SGHTA, CDR2 FQGNSA. There are 16 residues in the CDR3. Study results and limitations: Naive T cell percentage and TCR beta diversity correlated strongly. CMV status of donors was not determined, possibly confounding expanded clonotype changes. Greater diversity and more naive CD4+ cells were seen in long-lived donors than in aged donors.

This sample was also put to use in a study of T cells of mothers and their children.

V and J are TRBV7-2 and TRBJ2-1; 10 bases agree with TRBD2. Sequenced sample: blood. This TCR came from a middle-aged woman in good health. CDR3 amino acids: CASSPGASGGCNEQFF. As DNA, the CDR3 is TGTGCCAGCAGCCCCGGGGCTAGCGGGGGATGCAATGAGCAGTTCTTC.